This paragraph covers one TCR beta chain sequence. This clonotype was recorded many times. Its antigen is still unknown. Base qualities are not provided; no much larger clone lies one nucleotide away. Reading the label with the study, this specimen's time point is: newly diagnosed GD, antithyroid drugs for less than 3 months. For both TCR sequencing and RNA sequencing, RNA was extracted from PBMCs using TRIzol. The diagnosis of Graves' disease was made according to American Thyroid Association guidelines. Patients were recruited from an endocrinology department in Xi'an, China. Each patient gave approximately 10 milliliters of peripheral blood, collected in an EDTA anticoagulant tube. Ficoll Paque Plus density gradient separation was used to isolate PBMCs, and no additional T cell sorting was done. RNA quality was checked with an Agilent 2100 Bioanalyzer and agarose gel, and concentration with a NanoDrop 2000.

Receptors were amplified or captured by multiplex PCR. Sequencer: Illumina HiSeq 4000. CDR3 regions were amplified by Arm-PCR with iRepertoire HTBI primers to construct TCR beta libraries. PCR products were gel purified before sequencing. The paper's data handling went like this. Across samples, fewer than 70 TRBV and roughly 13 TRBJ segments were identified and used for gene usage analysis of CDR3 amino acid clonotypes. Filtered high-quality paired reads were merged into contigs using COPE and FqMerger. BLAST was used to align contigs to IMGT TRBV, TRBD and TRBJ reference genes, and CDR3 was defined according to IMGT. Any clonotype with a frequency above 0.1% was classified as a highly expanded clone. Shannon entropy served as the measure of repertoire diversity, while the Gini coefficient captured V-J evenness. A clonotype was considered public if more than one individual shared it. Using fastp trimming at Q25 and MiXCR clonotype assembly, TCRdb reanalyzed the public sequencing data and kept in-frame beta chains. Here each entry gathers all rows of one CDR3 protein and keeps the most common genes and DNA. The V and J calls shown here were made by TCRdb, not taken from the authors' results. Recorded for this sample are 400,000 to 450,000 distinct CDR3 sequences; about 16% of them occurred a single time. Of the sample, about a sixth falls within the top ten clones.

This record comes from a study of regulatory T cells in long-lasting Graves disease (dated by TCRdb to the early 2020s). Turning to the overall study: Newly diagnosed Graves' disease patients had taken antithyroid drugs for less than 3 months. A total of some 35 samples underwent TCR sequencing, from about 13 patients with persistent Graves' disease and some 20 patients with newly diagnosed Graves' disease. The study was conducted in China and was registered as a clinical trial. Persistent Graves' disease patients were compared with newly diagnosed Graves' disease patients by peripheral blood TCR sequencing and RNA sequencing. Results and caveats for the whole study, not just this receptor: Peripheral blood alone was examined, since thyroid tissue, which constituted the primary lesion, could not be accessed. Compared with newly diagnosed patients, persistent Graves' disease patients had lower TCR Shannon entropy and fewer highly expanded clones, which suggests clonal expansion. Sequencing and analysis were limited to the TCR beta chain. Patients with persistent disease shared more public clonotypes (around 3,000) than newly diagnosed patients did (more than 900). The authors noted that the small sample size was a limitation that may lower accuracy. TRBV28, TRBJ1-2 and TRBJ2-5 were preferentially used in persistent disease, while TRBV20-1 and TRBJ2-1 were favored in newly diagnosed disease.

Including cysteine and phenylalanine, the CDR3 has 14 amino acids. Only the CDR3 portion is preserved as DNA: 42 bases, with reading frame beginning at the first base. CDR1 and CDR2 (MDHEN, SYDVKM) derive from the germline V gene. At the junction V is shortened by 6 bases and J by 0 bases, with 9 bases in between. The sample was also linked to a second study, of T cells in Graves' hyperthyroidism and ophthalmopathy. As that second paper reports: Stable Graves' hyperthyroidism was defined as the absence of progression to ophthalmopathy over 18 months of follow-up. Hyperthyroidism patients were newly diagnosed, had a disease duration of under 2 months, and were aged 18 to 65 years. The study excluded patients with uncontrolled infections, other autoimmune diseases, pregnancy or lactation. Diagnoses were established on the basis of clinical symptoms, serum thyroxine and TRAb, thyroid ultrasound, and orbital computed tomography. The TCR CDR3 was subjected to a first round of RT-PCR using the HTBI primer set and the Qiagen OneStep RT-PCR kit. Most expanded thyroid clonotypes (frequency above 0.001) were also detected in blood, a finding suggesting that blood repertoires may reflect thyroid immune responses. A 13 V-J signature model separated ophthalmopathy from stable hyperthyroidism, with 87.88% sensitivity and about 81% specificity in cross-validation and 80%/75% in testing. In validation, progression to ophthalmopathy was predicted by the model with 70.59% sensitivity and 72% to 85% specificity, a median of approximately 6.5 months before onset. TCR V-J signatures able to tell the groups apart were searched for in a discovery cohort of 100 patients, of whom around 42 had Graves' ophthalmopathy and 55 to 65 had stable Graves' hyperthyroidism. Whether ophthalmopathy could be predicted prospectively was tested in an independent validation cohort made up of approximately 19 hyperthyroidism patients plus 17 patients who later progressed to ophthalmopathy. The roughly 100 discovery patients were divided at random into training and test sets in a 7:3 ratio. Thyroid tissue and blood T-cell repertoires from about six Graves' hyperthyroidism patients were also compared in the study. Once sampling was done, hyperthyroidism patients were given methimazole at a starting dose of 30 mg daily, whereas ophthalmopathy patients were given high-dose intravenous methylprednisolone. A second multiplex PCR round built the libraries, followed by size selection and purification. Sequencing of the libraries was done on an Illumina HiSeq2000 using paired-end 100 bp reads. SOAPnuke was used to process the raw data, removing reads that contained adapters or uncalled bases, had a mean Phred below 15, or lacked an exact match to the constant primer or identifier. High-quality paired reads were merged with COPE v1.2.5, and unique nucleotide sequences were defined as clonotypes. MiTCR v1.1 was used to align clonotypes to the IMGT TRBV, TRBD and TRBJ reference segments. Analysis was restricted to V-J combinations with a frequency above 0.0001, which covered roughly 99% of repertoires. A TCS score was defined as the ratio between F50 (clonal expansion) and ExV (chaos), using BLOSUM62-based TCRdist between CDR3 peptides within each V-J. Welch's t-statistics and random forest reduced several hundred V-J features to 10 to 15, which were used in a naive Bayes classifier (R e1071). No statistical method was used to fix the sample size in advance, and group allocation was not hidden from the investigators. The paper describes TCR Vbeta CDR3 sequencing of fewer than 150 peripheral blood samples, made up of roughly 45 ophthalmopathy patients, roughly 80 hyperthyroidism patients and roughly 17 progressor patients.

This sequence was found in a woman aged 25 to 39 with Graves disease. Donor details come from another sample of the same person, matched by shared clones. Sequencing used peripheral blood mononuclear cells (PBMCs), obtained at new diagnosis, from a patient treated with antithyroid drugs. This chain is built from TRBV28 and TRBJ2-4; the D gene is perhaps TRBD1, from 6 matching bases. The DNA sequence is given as TGTGCCAGCAGCGGACAGCTAGCCAAAAACATTCAGTACTTC. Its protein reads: CASSGQLAKNIQYF.